The 26 T cell receptor beta chains below were found in one sample sequenced in a study of blood T cell repertoires in COVID-19. Data came from immunoSEQ multiplex PCR; TCRdb stores just in-frame clones and leaves some out. The sample shows roughly 80,000 clones, 90% of them seen only once. The sample consisted of peripheral blood. These receptors were collected from a man aged 55 to 69 with acute or convalescent COVID-19.

This sequence joins TRBV6-5 and TRBJ2-1; the D gene is possibly TRBD1 (5 bases). Germline loops: CDR1 MNHEY, CDR2 SVGAGI. This CDR3 is 13 amino acids long. Trimming left V 6 bases short and J 7 bases short, with 13 bases between. CDR3 DNA sequence: TGTGCCAGCAGCCCCTCTCAGGGAAATGAGCAGTTCTTC. Encoded protein: CASSPSQGNEQFF.

The chain is built from TRBV29-1 and TRBJ1-2; 10 bases map to TRBD1. The germline gives CDR1 SQVTM, CDR2 ANQGSEA. This CDR3 contains 14 residues. V lost 6 bases, J lost 6 bases, and 10 bases stayed unmatched. CDR3 sequence: CSVVVRDRGDGYTF. In DNA, the CDR3 is TGCAGCGTGGTGGTCCGGGACAGGGGTGATGGCTACACCTTC.

As concerns this clone: The sample has other DNA sequences that encode this CDR3 too. The CDR3 here is CASSQRTVYGYTF. CDR3 coding DNA: TGTGCCAGCAGCCAAAGGACAGTCTATGGCTACACCTTC. The V call is TRBV3-1 (or the pseudogene TRBV3-2), the J call TRBJ1-2; TRBD1 is a possible D gene (6 bases). The germline V and J ends were trimmed by 2 bases and 4 bases, with 8 bases remaining between them. This CDR3 has 13 amino acids. Per germline, CDR1 LGHDT and CDR2 YNNKEL (reference sequence).

The J gene is TRBJ2-3, the V gene TRBV6-5; 8 positions match TRBD2. The germline gives CDR1 MNHEY, CDR2 SVGAGI. Germline trimming cut 0 bases from V and 4 bases from J; bases unmatched to any gene: 6. CDR3 length equals 16 residues. CDR3 nucleotides: TGTGCCAGCAGTTACTCGAGCGGGAGTTCCGCAGATACGCAGTATTTT. Its protein product is CASSYSSGSSADTQYF.

The chain couples TRBV28 to TRBJ2-1; TRBD2 matches at 13 bases. The V and J ends lost 3 bases and 6 bases, in that order; junction bases with no gene match: 5. The CDR3 sequence is 16 residues long. Germline assignment: CDR1 MDHEN and CDR2 SYDVKM. CDR3 amino acids: CASSFPTSGRANEQFF. The CDR3 DNA reads as TGTGCCAGCAGTTTCCCCACTAGCGGGAGGGCCAATGAGCAGTTCTTC.

This chain joins TRBV19 and TRBJ1-5; D remains unclear. The CDR3 is 13 residues long. The germline V gene encodes CDR1 LNHDA and CDR2 SQIVND (reference sequence). V lost 5 bases to trimming and J lost 5 bases, with 10 bases between them. CDR3 protein: CASSGSRDQPQHF. The CDR3 DNA follows: TGTGCCAGTAGTGGGTCCCGGGATCAGCCCCAGCATTTT.

The chain links TRBV19 to TRBJ2-2; 7 nucleotides agree with TRBD1. The germline V gene has CDR1 LNHDA and CDR2 SQIVND (reference sequence). Unmatched junction bases numbered 8, after V lost 4 bases and J lost 3 bases. The CDR3 covers 16 residues. As DNA, the CDR3 is TGTGCCAGTAGTACGTGGACAGGTTCGGACACCGGGGAGCTGTTTTTT. Residues: CASSTWTGSDTGELFF. The entire variable domain, with the rest obtained from reference TRBV19 and TRBJ2-2, is as follows: DGGITQSPKYLFRKEGQNVTLSCEQNLNHDAMYWYRQDPGQGLRLIYYSQIVNDFQKGDIAEGYSVSREKKESFPLTVTSAQKNPTAFYLCASSTWTGSDTGELFFGEGSRLTVL.

This rearrangement joins TRBV4-3 to TRBJ2-1; 10 nucleotides match TRBD2. Germline loops: CDR1 LGHNA, CDR2 YSLEER. The CDR3 totals 16 residues. With V trimmed by 3 bases and J by 1 base, 3 bases remained unmatched. CDR3 sequence reads: CASSQFSGRSYNEQFF. As DNA, the CDR3 is TGCGCCAGCAGCCAGTTTAGCGGGAGGTCCTACAATGAGCAGTTCTTC.

CDR3 nucleotides: TGTGCCAGCAGTTATTTAGAGGGACAGCCCCAGCATTTT. Its protein is CASSYLEGQPQHF. The V and J genes are TRBV27 and TRBJ1-5; the D is unclear. Trimming left V 4 bases short and J 7 bases short, with 11 bases between. This CDR3 region has 13 residues. The germline gives CDR1 MNHEY, CDR2 SMNVEV (reference sequence).

V is TRBV20-1 and J is TRBJ1-2, with 7 bases fitting TRBD1. The CDR3 consists of 16 residues. Germline lookup yields CDR1 DFQATT and CDR2 SNEGSKA (reference sequence). The V segment lost 3 bases and the J segment 5 bases; nucleotides outside the gene matches: 15. CDR3 bases: TGCAGTGCTAGTCTAGTTTGGGACAGTGACCCGTATGGCTACACCTTC. Amino acid sequence: CSASLVWDSDPYGYTF.

This chain joins TRBV6-5 and TRBJ1-3, with D tentatively TRBD1 (5 bases). The CDR3 has 13 amino acids. Trimming took 7 bases from V and 0 from J, leaving 7 bases between them. Germline lookup yields CDR1 MNHEY and CDR2 SVGAGI. The CDR3 here is CASMTVSGNTIYF. The DNA of the CDR3 is TGTGCCAGCATGACAGTCTCTGGAAACACCATATATTTT.

The rearrangement uses TRBV19 and TRBJ2-4; maybe TRBD1 (5 bases). The CDR3 extends over 18 amino acids. Germline lookup yields CDR1 LNHDA and CDR2 SQIVND (reference sequence). V was shortened by 5 bases and J by 0 bases, with 20 bases between the two germline ends. The CDR3 DNA reads as TGTGCCAGTAGTTTAATGATAACAGGAATTTTAGCCAAAAACATTCAGTACTTC. It is translated as CASSLMITGILAKNIQYF.

The chain is built from TRBV29-1 and TRBJ1-1; D is perhaps TRBD1 (6 bases). Germline V gene sequence: CDR1 SQVTM, CDR2 ANQGSEA. Deletions cut 7 bases from V and 6 bases from J, with 18 bases between. This CDR3 is built from 13 residues. As DNA, the CDR3 is TGCAGCGCACCACCGGGACACGGGGCTGAAGCTTTCTTT. As protein: CSAPPGHGAEAFF.

This chain uses TRBV2 with TRBJ1-5, with TRBD1 identical over 7 bases. With V trimmed by 6 bases and J by 6 bases, 8 bases remained unmatched. CDR3 length: 14 residues. CDR1 is SNHLY, CDR2 FYNNEI, per germline. CDR3 nucleotides: TGTGCCAGCAGCGGGACAGATGGGGGTCAGCCCCAGCATTTT. Translating gives CASSGTDGGQPQHF.

The rearrangement uses TRBV19 and TRBJ1-2; perhaps TRBD1 as D (6 bases). The CDR3 consists of 15 residues. The V gene's germline CDR1 is LNHDA and CDR2 SQIVND (reference sequence). The V and J ends lost 7 bases and 0 bases respectively, with 15 bases between them. The CDR3 bases are TGTGCCAGTACCCCCGGACAGCTCCCTAACTATGGCTACACCTTC. The encoded protein is CASTPGQLPNYGYTF.

This chain connects TRBV10-3 to TRBJ2-1; D is perhaps TRBD2 (5 bases). V dropped 0 bases and J dropped 10 bases, with 19 bases sitting between them. The length of the CDR3 is 16 residues. Germline CDR1 ENHRY, CDR2 SYGVKD. The CDR3 DNA sequence: TGTGCCATCAGTGAGTCGATCGCCGGAGGATTAGACGAGCAGTTCTTC. Protein sequence: CAISESIAGGLDEQFF.

The V and J genes are TRBV19 and TRBJ2-7, with TRBD2 identical over 11 bases. V lost 5 bases to trimming and J lost 6 bases; unmatched junction nucleotides: 6. The CDR3 is 14 amino acids. Per germline, CDR1 LNHDA and CDR2 SQIVND (reference sequence). The CDR3 sequence is CASSSGLAETEQYF. The DNA for the CDR3 is TGTGCCAGTAGTTCGGGACTAGCGGAAACCGAGCAGTACTTC. Looking up the rest from reference TRBV19 and TRBJ2-7 gives the full variable domain: DGGITQSPKYLFRKEGQNVTLSCEQNLNHDAMYWYRQDPGQGLRLIYYSQIVNDFQKGDIAEGYSVSREKKESFPLTVTSAQKNPTAFYLCASSSGLAETEQYFGPGTRLTVT.

This chain connects TRBV27 to TRBJ2-7; D possibly corresponds to TRBD1 (5 bases). The germline CDR1 and CDR2 sequences are MNHEY and SMNVEV (reference sequence). The CDR3 is 14 residues long. Trimming stripped 2 bases from V and 6 bases from J, with 14 bases between. The CDR3 region has the DNA TGTGCCAGCAGTTTAGGGCTAGGGGCAACCGAGCAGTACTTC. Amino acid sequence: CASSLGLGATEQYF.

The chain recombines TRBV4-3 with TRBJ1-5; 11 positions agree with TRBD1. After removal of 4 bases from V and 1 base from J, the junction contained 0 bases not matched to a gene. Germline V gives CDR1 LGHNA, CDR2 YSLEER. The CDR3 length is 15 residues. The CDR3 reads CASSRDRGSNQPQHF. The DNA of the CDR3 is TGCGCCAGCAGCCGGGACAGGGGGAGCAATCAGCCCCAGCATTTT.

The V and J genes are TRBV9 and TRBJ2-2; TRBD2 matches at 11 bases. The CDR3 has 17 amino acids. V gave up 2 bases and J gave up 6 bases; unmatched junction bases: 9. Per the germline V gene, CDR1 is SGDLS and CDR2 is YYNGEE. The CDR3 is CASSVELAGDRPGELFF. As DNA, the CDR3 is TGTGCCAGCAGCGTCGAACTAGCGGGAGATCGCCCCGGGGAGCTGTTTTTT.

The CDR3 reads CASSPGTGRDGSPLHF. The CDR3 DNA is TGTGCCAGCAGTCCCGGGACAGGAAGGGATGGATCACCCCTCCACTTT. The chain uses TRBV7-8 and TRBJ1-6; 8 nucleotides match TRBD1. Trimming took 6 bases from V and 10 from J; bases not matched to a gene: 14. The CDR3 covers 16 residues. Per germline, CDR1 SGHVS and CDR2 FQNEAQ.

This clone has only one observation. This chain connects TRBV5-4 to TRBJ2-3, with 11 bases lining up with TRBD2. Unmatched junction bases numbered 3, after V lost 3 bases and J lost 0 bases. CDR3 length: 16 amino acids. Germline V gene sequence: CDR1 SGHNT, CDR2 YYREEE (reference sequence). CDR3 DNA sequence: TGTGCCAGCAGCTCACCTAGCGGGAGGAGCACAGATACGCAGTATTTT. This translates into CASSSPSGRSTDTQYF.

The chain links TRBV5-1 to TRBJ1-1; unclear D gene. The CDR3 contains 13 residues. The V end lost 4 bases, the J end lost 6 bases, and 13 bases lay between the germline ends. The germline V gene has CDR1 SGHRS and CDR2 YFSETQ. CDR3 sequence: CASSRSEDSEAFF. The CDR3 DNA follows: TGCGCCAGCAGCCGATCCGAGGACTCTGAAGCTTTCTTT. The full variable domain, with the rest looked up from reference TRBV5-1 and TRBJ1-1, is KAGVTQTPRYLIKTRGQQVTLSCSPISGHRSVSWYQQTPGQGLQFLFEYFSETQRNKGNFPGRFSGRQFSNSRSEMNVSTLELGDSALYLCASSRSEDSEAFFGQGTRLTVV.

This clone was recorded once. The CDR3 loop is CASSPSGTRAYEQYF. DNA for the CDR3: TGTGCCAGCAGCCCCTCCGGGACTAGGGCTTACGAGCAGTACTTC. The V and J genes are TRBV6-2 or TRBV6-3 and TRBJ2-7, with TRBD2 identical over 8 bases. The CDR3 sequence is 15 residues long. From germline, CDR1 is MNHEY and CDR2 SVGEGT. The junction had 11 bases not matched to a gene; V was cut back by 6 bases and J by 4 bases.

Of note for this clone: Because the CDR3's place on the DNA is in doubt, the DNA is left out and the CDR3 is given as listed by TCRdb. The chain uses TRBV5-6 and TRBJ1-1; no DNA check was done on the table's D call, TRBD1. The CDR3 is 15 amino acids long, termini counted. Germline V gene sequence: CDR1 SGHDT, CDR2 YYEEEE. The CDR3 sequence is CASSLYVGTGSLTFF.

The chain has TRBV29-1 and TRBJ1-2, with TRBD1 identical over 9 bases. V dropped 6 bases and J dropped 0; count of bases not matched to a gene: 5. In germline, CDR1 is SQVTM, CDR2 ANQGSEA. This CDR3 spans 14 amino acids. The CDR3 region is CSVRDRVPNYGYTF. The CDR3 DNA reads TGCAGCGTGAGGGACAGGGTTCCTAACTATGGCTACACCTTC.